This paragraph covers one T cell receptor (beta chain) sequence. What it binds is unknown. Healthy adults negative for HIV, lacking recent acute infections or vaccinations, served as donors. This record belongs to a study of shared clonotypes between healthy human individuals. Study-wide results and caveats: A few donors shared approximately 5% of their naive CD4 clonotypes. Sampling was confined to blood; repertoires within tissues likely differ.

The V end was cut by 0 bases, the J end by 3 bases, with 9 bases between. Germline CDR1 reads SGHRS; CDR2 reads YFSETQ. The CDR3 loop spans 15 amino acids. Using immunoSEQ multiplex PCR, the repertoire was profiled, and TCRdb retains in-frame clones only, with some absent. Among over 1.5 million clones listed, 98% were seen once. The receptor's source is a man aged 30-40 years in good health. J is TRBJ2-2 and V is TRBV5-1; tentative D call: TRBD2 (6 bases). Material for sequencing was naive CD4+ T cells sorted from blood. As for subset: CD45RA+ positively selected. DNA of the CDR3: TGCGCCAGCAGCTTGGTGCCTAGCGACACCGGGGAGCTGTTTTTT. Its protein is CASSLVPSDTGELFF.